Here is one TCR beta chain with its context. The read terminates 3 residues before the CDR3 end, so the remaining end is supplied by the germline J gene. The length of the CDR3 is 15 residues. Germline lookup yields CDR1 DFQATT and CDR2 SNEGSKA (reference sequence). The protocol was immunoSEQ multiplex PCR, while the TCRdb copy is restricted to in-frame clones and leaves out a portion. Recorded for this sample: 40,000 or so clones. The sample comes from a study of T cells in women clearing cervical HPV infection. This receptor was taken from a woman aged 18-70 years with a cervical HPV16 infection that either progressed to CIN3+ or cleared (not recorded which). The sequenced material came from blood buffy coat. The V call is TRBV20-1, the J call TRBJ1-1, with D possibly TRBD1 on 6 matching bases. CDR3 protein: CSAREGAGTNEKAFF. The covered CDR3 bases are TGCAGTGCTAGAGAGGGGGCAGGGACTAATGAAAAA.